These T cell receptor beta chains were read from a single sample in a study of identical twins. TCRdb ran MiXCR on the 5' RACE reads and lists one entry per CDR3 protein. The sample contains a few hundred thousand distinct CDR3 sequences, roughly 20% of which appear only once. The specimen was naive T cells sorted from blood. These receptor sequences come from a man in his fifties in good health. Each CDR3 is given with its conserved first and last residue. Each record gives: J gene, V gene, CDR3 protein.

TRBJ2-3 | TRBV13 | CASSLAEGGVGDTQYF
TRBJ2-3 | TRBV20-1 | CSASGTQGDTDTQYF
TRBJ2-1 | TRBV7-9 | CASSPRGGDSYNEQFF
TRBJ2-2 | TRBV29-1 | CSVVLWERTGELFF
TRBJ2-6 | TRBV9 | CASSDRLAGDSGANVLTF
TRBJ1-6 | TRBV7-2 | CASSFVGRSSPLHF
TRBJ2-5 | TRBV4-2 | CASSRSGGALGETQYF
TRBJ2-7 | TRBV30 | CAWSRRANEQYF
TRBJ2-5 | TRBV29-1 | CSVVRGTGVETQYF
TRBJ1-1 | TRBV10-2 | CASTLKQGAVRSEAFF
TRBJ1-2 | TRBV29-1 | CSVEDRNFILGYTF
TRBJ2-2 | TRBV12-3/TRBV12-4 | CASSRGELFF
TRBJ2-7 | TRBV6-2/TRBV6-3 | CASSYKVSGPLYEQYF
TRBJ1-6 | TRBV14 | CASSQEIFSPLHF
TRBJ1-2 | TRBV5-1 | CASSLDRIGSGYTF
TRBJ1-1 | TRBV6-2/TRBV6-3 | CASSRAGFSTEAFF
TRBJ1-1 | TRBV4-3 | CASSQDNWNTEAFF
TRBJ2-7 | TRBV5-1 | CASSLGLGQGIGEQYF
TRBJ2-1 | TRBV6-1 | CASSELIGSSYNEQFF
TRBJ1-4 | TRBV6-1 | CASSESGTNEKLFF
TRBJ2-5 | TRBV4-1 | CASSQEGSGGETQYF
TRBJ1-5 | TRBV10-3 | CASTGTGGQPQHF
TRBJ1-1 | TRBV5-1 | CASSFASGGRGTEAFF
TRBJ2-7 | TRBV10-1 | CASSDYRQGAYEQYF
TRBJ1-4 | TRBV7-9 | CASSIRQGANEKLFF
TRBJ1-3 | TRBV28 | CACSGNTIYF
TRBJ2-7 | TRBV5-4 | CASSPARDSSYEQYF
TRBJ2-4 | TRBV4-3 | CASSRGEGAIQYF
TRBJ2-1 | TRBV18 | CASSPLAGVTFEQFF
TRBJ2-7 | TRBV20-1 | CSARDLAGGNYEQYF
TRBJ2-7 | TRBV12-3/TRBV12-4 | CASSLGRGQAEQYF
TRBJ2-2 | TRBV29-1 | CSVEERGRNTGELFF
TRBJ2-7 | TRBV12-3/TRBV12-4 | CASSLTGYEQYF